The 29 T cell receptor beta chains below were found in one sample sequenced in a study of somatic mutations in cytotoxic T cells in rheumatoid arthritis. Repertoires were generated with immunoSEQ multiplex PCR, while TCRdb's copy carries only in-frame clones and drops some. The sample holds 17,000 or so clones; approximately 80% are singletons and the top ten take approximately 20%. The material sequenced was CD8+ T cells sorted from blood. These receptors were taken from an adult with rheumatoid arthritis.

The chain employs TRBV4-1 and TRBJ2-1; D possibly corresponds to TRBD2 (5 bases). The CDR3 runs 15 residues. Trimming took off 4 bases at V and 0 bases at J, with 10 bases between the two ends. Germline V gene lookup returns CDR1 MGHRA and CDR2 YSYEKL. The CDR3 loop is CASSLEGASYNEQFF. DNA for the CDR3: TGCGCCAGCAGCCTAGAGGGTGCCTCCTACAATGAGCAGTTCTTC.

The CDR3 sequence: CAWGKTSSPRADTQYF. The CDR3 bases are TGTGCCTGGGGCAAAACTAGCTCTCCCAGGGCAGATACGCAGTATTTT. The V and J genes are TRBV30 and TRBJ2-3; D perhaps matches TRBD2 (6 bases). This CDR3 has 16 residues. Germline CDR1 GTSNPN, CDR2 SVGIG (reference sequence). V was shortened by 5 bases and J by 4 bases, with 22 bases between the two germline ends. Full variable domain (rest looked up from reference TRBV30 and TRBJ2-3): SQTIHQWPATLVQPVGSPLSLECTVEGTSNPNLYWYRQAAGRGLQLLFYSVGIGQISSEVPQNLSASRPQDRQFILSSKKLLLSDSGFYLCAWGKTSSPRADTQYFGPGTRLTVL.

By proportion, this clone is medium-sized. This rearrangement joins TRBV2 to TRBJ1-4; unclear D gene. This CDR3 is 15 amino acids long. Germline CDR1 reads SNHLY; CDR2 reads FYNNEI. V lost 4 bases, J lost 6 bases, and 15 bases lay in between. The chain's CDR3 is CASSGPPGEYEKLFF. CDR3 coding DNA: TGTGCCAGCAGTGGCCCCCCTGGGGAGTATGAAAAACTGTTTTTT.

This chain uses TRBV19 with TRBJ2-2; D remains ambiguous. The CDR3 totals 10 residues. Per germline, CDR1 LNHDA and CDR2 SQIVND (reference sequence). The V end lost 8 bases, the J end lost 8 bases, and 6 bases lay between the germline ends. The chain's CDR3 is CASYLGELFF. CDR3 nucleotides: TGTGCCAGTTATCTAGGGGAGCTGTTTTTT. The full variable domain, with the rest looked up from reference TRBV19 and TRBJ2-2, is DGGITQSPKYLFRKEGQNVTLSCEQNLNHDAMYWYRQDPGQGLRLIYYSQIVNDFQKGDIAEGYSVSREKKESFPLTVTSAQKNPTAFYLCASYLGELFFGEGSRLTVL.

This clone occurred a few times. The chain combines TRBV29-1 with TRBJ1-2, with 10 bases that match TRBD1. CDR1 is SQVTM and CDR2 is ANQGSEA in the germline V gene. The CDR3 extends over 13 amino acids. The V segment lost 6 bases and the J segment 5 bases; nucleotides outside the gene matches: 6. The CDR3 loop reads CSVLGQGIYGYTF. The CDR3 DNA is TGCAGCGTCTTGGGACAGGGGATATATGGCTACACCTTC.

The gene calls are TRBV7-8 and TRBJ2-7, with D unresolved. The CDR3 runs to 13 residues. Germline loops: CDR1 SGHVS, CDR2 FQNEAQ. Trimming left V 6 bases short and J 1 base short, with 10 bases between. The CDR3 DNA sequence: TGTGCCAGCAGTCCTCCGGCTTCCTACGAGCAGTACTTC. As protein: CASSPPASYEQYF.

This sequence joins TRBV6-5 and TRBJ2-5, with unresolved D. This CDR3 contains 14 residues. V lost 6 bases, J lost 7 bases, and 18 bases lay in between. Germline V gives CDR1 MNHEY, CDR2 SVGAGI. The CDR3: CASSQDGPVGTQYF. CDR3 in DNA: TGTGCCAGCAGCCAGGACGGCCCAGTGGGGACCCAGTACTTC.

This chain uses TRBV7-8 with TRBJ2-3, with TRBD2 identical over 12 bases. Germline V CDR1 and CDR2: SGHVS, FQNEAQ. V was clipped by 4 bases and J by 4 bases; unmatched bases: 9. This CDR3 spans 17 amino acids. CDR3: CASSSRLAGVAPDTQYF. DNA for the CDR3: TGTGCCAGCAGCTCGAGACTAGCGGGAGTAGCCCCAGATACGCAGTATTTT.

The J gene is TRBJ1-4, the V gene TRBV28; D is perhaps TRBD1 (6 bases). This CDR3 comprises 15 residues. Trimming stripped 6 bases from V and 0 bases from J, with 11 bases between. From germline, CDR1 is MDHEN and CDR2 SYDVKM. CDR3 coding DNA: TGTGCCAGCAGAGGACAGACTGCAACTAATGAAAAACTGTTTTTT. Residues: CASRGQTATNEKLFF.

The chain couples TRBV5-1 to TRBJ2-5; 7 positions agree with TRBD1. Germline V gene lookup returns CDR1 SGHRS and CDR2 YFSETQ. This CDR3 region has 15 residues. V gave up 0 bases and J gave up 5 bases; unmatched junction bases: 7. The CDR3: CASSLATGYDETQYF. For the CDR3, the DNA is TGCGCCAGCAGCTTGGCGACAGGGTACGACGAGACCCAGTACTTC.

The V call is TRBV2, the J call TRBJ2-4, with TRBD2 as a possible D gene (6 bases). In germline, CDR1 is SNHLY, CDR2 FYNNEI. Trimming removed 2 bases from V and 7 bases from J, with 15 bases in between. The CDR3 is made up of 15 amino acids. CDR3 nucleotide sequence: TGTGCCAGCAGTGAATGGGGAGGAGGGAGGAACATTCAGTACTTC. This sequence encodes CASSEWGGGRNIQYF. The entire variable domain, with the rest obtained from reference TRBV2 and TRBJ2-4, is as follows: EPEVTQTPSHQVTQMGQEVILRCVPISNHLYFYWYRQILGQKVEFLVSFYNNEISEKSEIFDDQFSVERPDGSNFTLKIRSTKLEDSAMYFCASSEWGGGRNIQYFGAGTRLSVL.

This chain links TRBV6-1 with TRBJ2-7; no definite D call. The CDR3 has 13 residues. Germline V gives CDR1 MNHNS, CDR2 SASEGT. Trimming took 2 bases from V and 2 from J, leaving 7 bases between them. The CDR3 reads CASSERLTYEQYF. For the CDR3, the DNA is TGTGCCAGCAGTGAACGGCTAACCTACGAGCAGTACTTC.

This clone is a singleton in its sample. The chain employs TRBV6-1 and TRBJ1-3; perhaps TRBD1 as D (6 bases). Germline CDR1 is MNHNS and CDR2 is SASEGT. This CDR3 is built from 19 residues. V was shortened by 1 base and J by 3 bases, with 22 bases between the two germline ends. CDR3 loop: CASSEVPPSTGIRGNTIYF. The CDR3 nucleotides read TGTGCCAGCAGTGAAGTCCCTCCTTCGACAGGAATTCGTGGAAACACCATATATTTT.

The chain couples TRBV30 to TRBJ2-1, with unresolved D. Trimming pared 5 bases from V and 0 bases from J, leaving 11 bases between. Germline lookup yields CDR1 GTSNPN and CDR2 SVGIG (reference sequence). The CDR3 has 14 amino acids. The CDR3 spells CAWAPSNSYNEQFF. As DNA, the CDR3 is TGTGCCTGGGCCCCCTCGAACTCCTACAATGAGCAGTTCTTC.

The gene calls are TRBV4-1 and TRBJ2-1; 12 nucleotides line up with TRBD2. V shed 0 bases and J 7 bases; nucleotides not matched to a gene: 7. This CDR3 comprises 17 residues. CDR1 is MGHRA, CDR2 YSYEKL, per germline. The CDR3, as DNA: TGCGCCAGCAGCCAAGATCGACTAGCGGGAGTTATGAATGAGCAGTTCTTC. Its protein is CASSQDRLAGVMNEQFF.

The chain uses TRBV27 and TRBJ2-1, with D possibly being TRBD2 (6 bases). The CDR3 loop spans 14 amino acids. The germline V gene encodes CDR1 MNHEY and CDR2 SMNVEV (reference sequence). Between the trimmed V and J ends, which lost 3 bases and 5 bases, there was a span of 11 bases. CDR3 DNA: TGTGCCAGCAGTTTTAGCGGAGCAGACAATGAGCAGTTCTTC. Translation gives CASSFSGADNEQFF.

This chain links TRBV6-6 with TRBJ1-1; TRBD1 might be the D (6 bases). The germline gives CDR1 MNHNY, CDR2 SVGAGI (reference sequence). V was shortened by 0 bases and J by 0 bases, with 11 bases between the two germline ends. The CDR3 loop spans 16 amino acids. CDR3 protein: CASSYSFRTVNTEAFF. The CDR3 bases are TGTGCCAGCAGTTACTCGTTCAGGACAGTGAACACTGAAGCTTTCTTT.

The chain is built from TRBV7-6 and TRBJ1-4, with D unclear. The CDR3 length is 17 residues. V was clipped by 2 bases and J by 0 bases, with 13 bases between them. Germline assignment: CDR1 SGHVS and CDR2 FNYEAQ. The CDR3 nucleotides are TGTGCCAGCAGCTTAAGGGCAGTTACCACAACTAATGAAAAACTGTTTTTT. Its protein is CASSLRAVTTTNEKLFF. Combining the CDR3 with reference TRBV7-6 and TRBJ1-4 gives the whole variable domain GAGVSQSPRYKVTKRGQDVALRCDPISGHVSLYWYRQALGQGPEFLTYFNYEAQQDKSGLPNDRFSAERPEGSISTLTIQRTEQRDSAMYRCASSLRAVTTTNEKLFFGSGTQLSVL.

In this sample, this clone turned up a few times. The gene calls are TRBV7-9 and TRBJ1-1; no definite D call. The CDR3 has 15 residues. Germline CDR1 is SEHNR and CDR2 is FQNEAQ (reference sequence). The germline V and J ends were trimmed by 4 bases and 3 bases, with 15 bases remaining between them. The DNA of the CDR3 is TGTGCCAGCAGCTCCGGGGAGAGAGGATACACTGAAGCTTTCTTT. Amino acids: CASSSGERGYTEAFF.

This clone occurred once. V and J are TRBV5-6 and TRBJ2-1; 7 positions agree with TRBD2. The CDR3 covers 16 residues. Germline V gene lookup returns CDR1 SGHDT and CDR2 YYEEEE. V shed 6 bases, J shed 6 bases, and the junction held 15 bases outside the gene matches. The CDR3: CASNPPPGGSPNEQFF. CDR3 bases: TGTGCCAGCAACCCCCCCCCGGGGGGAAGTCCCAATGAGCAGTTCTTC. The whole variable domain, remainder taken from reference TRBV5-6 and TRBJ2-1, is DAGVTQSPTHLIKTRGQQVTLRCSPKSGHDTVSWYQQALGQGPQFIFQYYEEEERQRGNFPDRFSGHQFPNYSSELNVNALLLGDSALYLCASNPPPGGSPNEQFFGPGTRLTVL.

This chain uses TRBV5-4 with TRBJ1-2; D is perhaps TRBD1 (5 bases). Per germline, CDR1 SGHNT and CDR2 YYREEE (reference sequence). V lost 2 bases and J 5 bases, leaving 28 bases between the germline ends. CDR3 length: 19 residues. The CDR3 reads CASSLGAYEGRVFLYGYTF. In DNA, the CDR3 is TGTGCCAGCAGCTTAGGGGCATACGAGGGTAGAGTCTTTTTGTATGGCTACACCTTC.

The gene calls are TRBV7-8 and TRBJ2-7; 11 bases are a match to TRBD2. The germline V gene encodes CDR1 SGHVS and CDR2 FQNEAQ. Losses at the gene ends were 5 bases for V and 0 bases for J; bases not matched to a gene: 3. The CDR3 is made up of 15 amino acids. As DNA, the CDR3 is TGTGCCAGCAGCGTTAGCGGGAGGGCCTCCTACGAGCAGTACTTC. This sequence encodes CASSVSGRASYEQYF.

This clone has just a few counts. The gene calls are TRBV4-1 and TRBJ2-7, with 7 bases aligning to TRBD1. The CDR3 length is 14 residues. V lost 1 base to trimming and J lost 6 bases; unmatched junction nucleotides: 6. Germline loops: CDR1 MGHRA, CDR2 YSYEKL. The CDR3 loop reads CASSQAQPGGEQYF. CDR3 sequence (DNA): TGCGCCAGCAGCCAAGCGCAACCAGGGGGCGAGCAGTACTTC.

The rearrangement joins TRBV4-1 to TRBJ1-1; maybe TRBD1 (5 bases). V was shortened by 0 bases and J by 7 bases, with 15 bases between the two germline ends. Germline loops: CDR1 MGHRA, CDR2 YSYEKL. This CDR3 is 15 amino acids long. The CDR3 region is CASSQDIPGYDEAFF. CDR3 in DNA: TGCGCCAGCAGCCAAGATATCCCAGGGTACGATGAAGCTTTCTTT.

V and J are TRBV6-4 and TRBJ1-3; a possible D gene is TRBD1 (5 bases). CDR3 length: 17 residues. Trimming shortened V by 5 bases and J by 0 bases, and 17 bases separated the two germline ends. Germline CDR1 MRHNA, CDR2 SNTAGT. The CDR3 bases are TGTGCCAGCAGTCACCGAAAGGGACGCCGCTCTGGAAACACCATATATTTT. Translating it yields CASSHRKGRRSGNTIYF.

V is TRBV15 and J is TRBJ2-1; TRBD1 matches at 7 bases. Germline CDR1 and CDR2: LNHNV and YYDKDF (reference sequence). The CDR3 sequence is 16 residues long. Germline trimming cut 4 bases from V and 4 bases from J; bases unmatched to any gene: 10. The CDR3 bases are TGTGCCACCAGCACCCTTGAGGGGGCTGAATACAATGAGCAGTTCTTC. This sequence encodes CATSTLEGAEYNEQFF.

The chain employs TRBV5-1 and TRBJ1-1, with D perhaps TRBD1 (5 bases). Germline V gene lookup returns CDR1 SGHRS and CDR2 YFSETQ. This CDR3 spans 16 amino acids. The ends were cut back, 0 bases at V and 6 bases at J, with 18 bases in the middle. Here the CDR3 reads CASSLGTGPRGPEAFF. In DNA form, the CDR3 reads TGCGCCAGCAGCTTGGGGACGGGGCCGCGCGGCCCTGAAGCTTTCTTT.

V usage is TRBV5-4 and J usage is TRBJ2-7; D gene ambiguous. V shed 1 base and J shed 0 bases, with 8 bases lying between them. CDR3 length equals 14 residues. Germline-derived CDR1 and CDR2 are SGHNT and YYREEE (reference sequence). CDR3 loop: CASSLFDNSYEQYF. CDR3 in DNA: TGTGCCAGCAGCTTGTTCGACAACTCCTACGAGCAGTACTTC.

The chain has TRBV7-8 and TRBJ2-7; D remains ambiguous. V was clipped by 0 bases and J by 0 bases, with 15 bases between them. Germline V lookup: CDR1 SGHVS, CDR2 FQNEAQ. This CDR3 is built from 17 residues. CDR3 DNA: TGTGCCAGCAGCTTAGCGTTTGGCAGTCAAAACTCCTACGAGCAGTACTTC. This gives the protein CASSLAFGSQNSYEQYF.